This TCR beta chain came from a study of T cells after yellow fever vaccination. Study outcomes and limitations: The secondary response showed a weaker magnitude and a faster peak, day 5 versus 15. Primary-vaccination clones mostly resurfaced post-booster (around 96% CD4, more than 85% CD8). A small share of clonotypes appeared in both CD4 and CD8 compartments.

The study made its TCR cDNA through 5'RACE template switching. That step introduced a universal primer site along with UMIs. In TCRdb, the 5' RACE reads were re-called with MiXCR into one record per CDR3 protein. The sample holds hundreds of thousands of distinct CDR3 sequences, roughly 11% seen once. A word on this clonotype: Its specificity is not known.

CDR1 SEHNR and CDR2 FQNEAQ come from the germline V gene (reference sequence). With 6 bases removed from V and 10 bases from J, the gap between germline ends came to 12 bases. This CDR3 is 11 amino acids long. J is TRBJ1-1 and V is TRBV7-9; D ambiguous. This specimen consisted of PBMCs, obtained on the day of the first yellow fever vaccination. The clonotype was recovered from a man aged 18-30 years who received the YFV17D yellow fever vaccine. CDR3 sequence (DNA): TGTGCCAGCAGTCAACGCGGGAGAGCTTTCTTT. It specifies CASSQRGRAFF.